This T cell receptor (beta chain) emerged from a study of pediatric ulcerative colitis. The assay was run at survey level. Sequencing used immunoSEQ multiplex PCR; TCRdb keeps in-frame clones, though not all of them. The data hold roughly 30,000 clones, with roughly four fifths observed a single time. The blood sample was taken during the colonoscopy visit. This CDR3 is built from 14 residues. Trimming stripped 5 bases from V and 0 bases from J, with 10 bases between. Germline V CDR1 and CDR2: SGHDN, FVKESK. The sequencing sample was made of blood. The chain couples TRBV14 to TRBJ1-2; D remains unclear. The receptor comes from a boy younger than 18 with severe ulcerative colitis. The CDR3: CASSYKGPNYGYTF. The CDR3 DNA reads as TGTGCCAGCAGCTATAAGGGCCCTAACTATGGCTACACCTTC.